This record concerns one T cell receptor (beta chain) sequence. This specimen comes from a study of blood T cell repertoires in COVID-19. Study details: Italy, Spain and the United States were the sources of the convalescent and acute COVID-19 samples. Nucleic acid was either cDNA or gDNA, and it came from T cells, B-cell-depleted T cells, or PBMCs.

The participants were between roughly 18 and 90 years old and came from roughly 24 US areas. Categorization into cohorts depended on clinical history that participants reported. TCRdb's table, derived via immunoSEQ multiplex PCR, lists solely in-frame clones and lacks some. The data hold about 250,000 clones, with roughly 89% observed a single time. CDR3 length equals 16 residues. The V end lost 4 bases, the J end lost 10 bases, and 21 bases lay between the germline ends. The germline V gene encodes CDR1 SGHRS and CDR2 YFSETQ. Source material: PBMCs or T cells enriched from blood (not recorded which). The clonotype originates from a woman aged 25-40 years with acute COVID-19. The chain uses TRBV5-1 and TRBJ1-6, with a weak D call TRBD1 (6 bases). CDR3 amino acids: CASSAQKRTDRSPLHF. The DNA of the CDR3 is TGCGCCAGCAGCGCGCAGAAGAGGACAGATCGCTCACCCCTCCACTTT.